These T cell receptor beta chains were read from a single sample in a study of molecular identifiers for immune sequencing clone quantification. MiXCR, applied by TCRdb to the PCR reads, yields one record per CDR3 protein. This table holds 400,000 to 600,000 distinct CDR3 sequences, around 23% found once. Specimen: naive CD8+ T cells from blood, with Jurkat cell RNA spiked in. Receptors originate from a human donor in good health. Some libraries in this study had Jurkat cell RNA spiked in. The CDR3 runs from the conserved cysteine through the conserved F or W. A D gene is named only where the DNA matches it firmly. Clone sizes are given selectively: once, few, many, or a class where the clone is expanded.

clone_size: .
d_call: .
j_call: TRBJ2-5
v_call: TRBV28
cdr3_nt: TGTGCCAGCGGTTTATACAGGGTCGTGGAGACCCAGTACTTC
cdr3_aa: CASGLYRVVETQYF

clone_size: many
d_call: TRBD2
j_call: TRBJ2-2
v_call: TRBV13
cdr3_nt: TGTGCCAGCAGCATTAGGACTAGCGGGACGAACACCGGGGAGCTGTTTTTT
cdr3_aa: CASSIRTSGTNTGELFF

clone_size: few
d_call: TRBD1
j_call: TRBJ2-2
v_call: TRBV5-6
cdr3_nt: TGTGCCAGCAGCCCCGGGACAGGGGGCGCATGGGGAACCGGGGAGCTGTTTTTT
cdr3_aa: CASSPGTGGAWGTGELFF

clone_size: few
d_call: .
j_call: TRBJ2-7
v_call: TRBV5-4
cdr3_nt: TGTGCCGGCAGCTTAGACGGAACTAGCTACGAGCAGTACTTC
cdr3_aa: CAGSLDGTSYEQYF

clone_size: .
d_call: .
j_call: TRBJ2-6
v_call: TRBV5-5
cdr3_nt: TGTGCCAGCAGCTTGGATATCTCTGGGGCCAACGTCCTGACTTTC
cdr3_aa: CASSLDISGANVLTF

clone_size: few
d_call: TRBD1
j_call: TRBJ1-5
v_call: TRBV20-1
cdr3_nt: TGCAGTGCTAGAGGCGACGACAGGGGGTCAAGGAATCAGCCCCAGCATTTT
cdr3_aa: CSARGDDRGSRNQPQHF

clone_size: .
d_call: TRBD2
j_call: TRBJ2-3
v_call: TRBV3-1
cdr3_nt: TGTGCCAGCAGCCAAGAAAGCGGGGTAGGAGATACGCAGTATTTT
cdr3_aa: CASSQESGVGDTQYF

clone_size: .
d_call: TRBD1
j_call: TRBJ2-2
v_call: TRBV20-1
cdr3_nt: TGCAGTGCTATACAGGGGGACACCGGGGAGCTGTTTTTT
cdr3_aa: CSAIQGDTGELFF

clone_size: few
d_call: .
j_call: TRBJ1-1
v_call: TRBV5-5
cdr3_nt: TGTGCCAGCATATCAACCTCCACTCCCGAAGGAGCTTTCTTT
cdr3_aa: CASISTSTPEGAFF

clone_size: .
d_call: TRBD1
j_call: TRBJ2-1
v_call: TRBV29-1
cdr3_nt: TGCAGCGAACCCCACAGGGGGTTGGAGCAGTTCTTC
cdr3_aa: CSEPHRGLEQFF

clone_size: .
d_call: .
j_call: TRBJ2-7
v_call: TRBV29-1
cdr3_nt: TGCAGCGTTGAGTTCGGCAGGGAACTCCACTCTGCCGCATACGAGCTGTACTTC
cdr3_aa: CSVEFGRELHSAAYELYF

clone_size: .
d_call: TRBD1
j_call: TRBJ1-5
v_call: TRBV20-1
cdr3_nt: TGCAGTGCTAGAGTGAGGACAGGCCCCGGGGGTCAGCCCCAGCATTTT
cdr3_aa: CSARVRTGPGGQPQHF

clone_size: many
d_call: .
j_call: TRBJ2-7
v_call: TRBV7-9
cdr3_nt: TGTGCCAGCAGCTTCGGCCGCGAGCAGTACTTC
cdr3_aa: CASSFGREQYF

clone_size: .
d_call: .
j_call: TRBJ2-2
v_call: TRBV4-1
cdr3_nt: TGCGCCAGCAGCCAAACCCCGGCGTTTAGCGGGGAGCTGTTTTTT
cdr3_aa: CASSQTPAFSGELFF

clone_size: .
d_call: .
j_call: TRBJ2-1
v_call: TRBV11-2
cdr3_nt: TGTGCCAGCAGCTTAGACGTTAGGGACTTAGCCCCCCATGAGCAGTTCTTC
cdr3_aa: CASSLDVRDLAPHEQFF

clone_size: few
d_call: TRBD2
j_call: TRBJ2-7
v_call: TRBV20-1
cdr3_nt: TGCAGTGCCGCAAAAAGGGGCGGGAGATTTTACGAGCAGTACTTC
cdr3_aa: CSAAKRGGRFYEQYF

clone_size: .
d_call: .
j_call: TRBJ1-2
v_call: TRBV7-9
cdr3_nt: TGTGCCAGCAGCTTAGCGGAGGAAGCTAACTATGGCTACACCTTC
cdr3_aa: CASSLAEEANYGYTF

clone_size: few
d_call: .
j_call: TRBJ1-4
v_call: TRBV5-1
cdr3_nt: TGCGCCAGCAGCCTAGCCCCGGGCTCTAATGAAAAACTGTTTTTT
cdr3_aa: CASSLAPGSNEKLFF

clone_size: .
d_call: TRBD2
j_call: TRBJ2-1
v_call: TRBV19
cdr3_nt: TGTGCCAGTAGTATCGGGGGGTACACCTACAATGAGCAGTTCTTC
cdr3_aa: CASSIGGYTYNEQFF

clone_size: .
d_call: TRBD2
j_call: TRBJ2-3
v_call: TRBV11-2
cdr3_nt: TGTGCCAGCAGAGGAGCGGGAGCACCCGCCGATACGCAGTATTTT
cdr3_aa: CASRGAGAPADTQYF

clone_size: .
d_call: .
j_call: TRBJ2-5
v_call: TRBV29-1
cdr3_nt: TGCAGCGTTATCTCCGGGTTACTAGACGGGGAGACCCAGTACTTC
cdr3_aa: CSVISGLLDGETQYF

clone_size: .
d_call: .
j_call: TRBJ2-7
v_call: TRBV2
cdr3_nt: TGTGCCAGCTATCTAGCGGGGGACAGGGGCGAGCAGTACTTC
cdr3_aa: CASYLAGDRGEQYF

clone_size: many
d_call: .
j_call: TRBJ2-2
v_call: TRBV14
cdr3_nt: TGTGCCAGCAGCCGGGCCGGTCTCTCGAGCACCGGGGAGCTGTTTTTT
cdr3_aa: CASSRAGLSSTGELFF

clone_size: many
d_call: .
j_call: TRBJ1-5
v_call: TRBV7-8
cdr3_nt: TGTGCCAGCAGCCGTTCCTCGAGGTTAGATCAGCCCCAGCATTTT
cdr3_aa: CASSRSSRLDQPQHF

clone_size: .
d_call: .
j_call: TRBJ1-6
v_call: TRBV5-6
cdr3_nt: TGTGCCAGCAGCCTCAGGGAGTCCTATTCACGCCTCCACTTT
cdr3_aa: CASSLRESYSRLHF

clone_size: .
d_call: .
j_call: TRBJ2-3
v_call: TRBV5-4
cdr3_nt: TGTGCCAGCAGCTTGGGTGGGGCTAGCCGCACAGATACGCAGTATTTT
cdr3_aa: CASSLGGASRTDTQYF

clone_size: .
d_call: TRBD1
j_call: TRBJ2-7
v_call: TRBV29-1
cdr3_nt: TGCAGCGTTCTCTCCGGCAGGGGGTGCGAGCAGTACTTC
cdr3_aa: CSVLSGRGCEQYF

clone_size: .
d_call: TRBD1
j_call: TRBJ2-5
v_call: TRBV6-2/TRBV6-3
cdr3_nt: TGTGCCAGCAGTTACTCCCGGGACAGGGGTGAAGAGACCCAGTACTTC
cdr3_aa: CASSYSRDRGEETQYF

clone_size: few
d_call: .
j_call: TRBJ2-7
v_call: TRBV7-9
cdr3_nt: TGTGCCAGCGGCTTAGAGGCAGGGGCCTCCTACGAGCAGTACTTC
cdr3_aa: CASGLEAGASYEQYF

clone_size: many
d_call: .
j_call: TRBJ1-2
v_call: TRBV28
cdr3_nt: TGTGCCAGCAGGCAGACGATTGGCTACACCTTC
cdr3_aa: CASRQTIGYTF

clone_size: many
d_call: TRBD2
j_call: TRBJ2-7
v_call: TRBV4-1
cdr3_nt: TGCGCCAGCAGCCAGCAGGTCGGGAGGGACGAGCAGTACTTC
cdr3_aa: CASSQQVGRDEQYF

clone_size: .
d_call: .
j_call: TRBJ1-6
v_call: TRBV27
cdr3_nt: TGTGCCAGCAGTTTAAGTCAGGGATATTCACCCCTCCACTTT
cdr3_aa: CASSLSQGYSPLHF

clone_size: many
d_call: .
j_call: TRBJ1-1
v_call: TRBV28
cdr3_nt: TGTGCCAGCAGCTCCGGGACAACCACCGAAGCTTTCTTT
cdr3_aa: CASSSGTTTEAFF

clone_size: many
d_call: .
j_call: TRBJ2-3
v_call: TRBV4-1
cdr3_nt: TGCGCCAGCAGCCCTTTTAGCGGATTTAACACAGATACGCAGTATTTT
cdr3_aa: CASSPFSGFNTDTQYF

clone_size: .
d_call: .
j_call: TRBJ2-3
v_call: TRBV13
cdr3_nt: TGTGCCAGCAGCCCGAGGGGCACAGGTACGCAGTATTTT
cdr3_aa: CASSPRGTGTQYF

clone_size: .
d_call: .
j_call: TRBJ2-7
v_call: TRBV20-1
cdr3_nt: TGCAGTGCTAAGCGGGGACACTACGAGCAGTACTTC
cdr3_aa: CSAKRGHYEQYF

clone_size: many
d_call: .
j_call: TRBJ1-2
v_call: TRBV29-1
cdr3_nt: TGCAGCGTTGAGCGGAGCGGCGGCTACACCTTC
cdr3_aa: CSVERSGGYTF

clone_size: .
d_call: .
j_call: TRBJ1-3
v_call: TRBV10-2
cdr3_nt: TGCGCCAGCAGCTCAGACAGAGACTCTGGAAACACCATATATTTT
cdr3_aa: CASSSDRDSGNTIYF

clone_size: few
d_call: .
j_call: TRBJ1-1
v_call: TRBV10-1
cdr3_nt: TGCGCCAGCAGCGTCGACCCTTCTATGAACACTGAAGCTTTCTTT
cdr3_aa: CASSVDPSMNTEAFF

clone_size: many
d_call: .
j_call: TRBJ1-1
v_call: TRBV6-5
cdr3_nt: TGTGCCAGCAGTTACGATCAGGGAGGGACTGAAGCTTTCTTT
cdr3_aa: CASSYDQGGTEAFF